This T cell receptor beta chain was identified during a study of blood T cells in healthy people across ages. The CDR3 length is 15 residues. Per the germline V gene, CDR1 is SGHRS and CDR2 is YFSETQ. The V end lost 3 bases, the J end lost 4 bases, and 17 bases lay between the germline ends. A second PCR, run for about 7 to 11 cycles, used a sample-barcoded 5' primer plus a J-beta primer mix. TCRdb itself ran the 5' RACE reads through MiXCR, one entry per CDR3 protein. This table has about 750,000 distinct CDR3 sequences, 40% to 65% appearing once. The V gene is TRBV5-1, the J gene TRBJ2-7; D might be TRBD2 (5 bases). This receptor was obtained from a man aged 80 or over in good health. Sample: blood. The CDR3 is CASSSSVGSIYEQYF. The CDR3 DNA reads as TGCGCCAGCAGCTCCTCCGTAGGGAGTATTTACGAGCAGTACTTC.